This entry concerns a single TCR beta chain. V was pared by 6 bases and J by 8 bases, with 19 bases between. The CDR3 loop spans 15 amino acids. CDR1 is MNHEY and CDR2 is SVGAGI in the germline V gene. The assay was immunoSEQ multiplex PCR, and TCRdb's table has in-frame clones only and misses some. Here the sample spans approximately 270,000 clones, around 92% being singletons. Participant age was roughly 18 to 90 years, and participants resided in about two dozen US areas. Recovery meant two consecutive negative NP/OP PCR tests, professional clearance, or resolved symptoms. These data are taken from a study of blood T cell repertoires in COVID-19. Study-wide background: Nucleic acid was either cDNA or gDNA, and it came from T cells, B-cell-depleted T cells, or PBMCs.

The TCR sequence derives from a woman aged 55 to 70 who had recovered from COVID-19. This sequence joins TRBV6-5 and TRBJ1-4, with D perhaps matching TRBD1 (6 bases). The source material was PBMCs or T cells enriched from blood (not recorded which). The CDR3 DNA reads TGTGCCAGCAGCCCCAGAGGGGGTTTCGAGGAAAAACTGTTTTTT. It encodes CASSPRGGFEEKLFF.